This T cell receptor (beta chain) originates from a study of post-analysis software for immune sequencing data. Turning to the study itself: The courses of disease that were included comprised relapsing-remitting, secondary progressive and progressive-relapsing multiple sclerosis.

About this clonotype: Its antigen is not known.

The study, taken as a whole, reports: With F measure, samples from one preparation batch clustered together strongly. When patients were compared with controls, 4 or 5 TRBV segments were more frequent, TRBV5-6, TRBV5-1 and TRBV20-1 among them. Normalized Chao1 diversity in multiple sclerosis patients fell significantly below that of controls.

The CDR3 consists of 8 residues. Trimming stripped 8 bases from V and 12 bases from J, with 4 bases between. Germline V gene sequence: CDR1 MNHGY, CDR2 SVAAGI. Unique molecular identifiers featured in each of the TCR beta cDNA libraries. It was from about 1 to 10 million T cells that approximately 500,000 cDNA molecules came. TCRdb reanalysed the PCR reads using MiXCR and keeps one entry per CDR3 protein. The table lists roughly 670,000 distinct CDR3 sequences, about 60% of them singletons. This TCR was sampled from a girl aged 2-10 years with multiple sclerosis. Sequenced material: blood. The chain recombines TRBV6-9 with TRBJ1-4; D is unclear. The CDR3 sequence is CASLQLFF. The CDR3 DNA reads TGTGCCAGCTTACAACTGTTTTTT.